Each of the 17 T cell receptor beta chains below was sequenced from the same sample in a study of blood T cell repertoires in COVID-19. The data were produced by immunoSEQ multiplex PCR, yet TCRdb's version contains in-frame clones alone and is incomplete. The profile shows roughly 130,000 clones, 80% of them singletons. Sequenced sample: peripheral blood. These receptor sequences come from a man aged 65 to 85 with acute or convalescent COVID-19.

At least ten counts were recorded for this clone. V and J are TRBV7-3 and TRBJ2-1, with D possibly matching TRBD2 (6 bases). Looked up from germline, CDR1 is SGHTA and CDR2 is FQGTGA. The V end was cut by 5 bases, the J end by 0 bases, with 11 bases between. This CDR3 is built from 15 residues. The CDR3 is CASSHSGSSYNEQFF. The CDR3 DNA is TGTGCCAGCAGCCATAGCGGTAGCTCCTACAATGAGCAGTTCTTC.

The rearrangement uses TRBV2 and TRBJ2-1; the match to TRBD2 covers 11 bases. Germline-derived CDR1 and CDR2 are SNHLY and FYNNEI. This CDR3 spans 14 amino acids. Germline trimming cut 6 bases from V and 3 bases from J; bases unmatched to any gene: 1. CDR3 sequence: CASSLAGGYNEQFF. In nucleotides, the CDR3 is TGTGCCAGCAGCCTAGCGGGGGGCTACAATGAGCAGTTCTTC.

The chain couples TRBV24-1 to TRBJ2-3; TRBD2 agrees at 11 bases. This CDR3 comprises 18 residues. Per the germline V gene, CDR1 is KGHDR and CDR2 is SFDVKD. Unmatched junction bases numbered 16, after V lost 3 bases and J lost 9 bases. The CDR3 protein is CATSDTLEILSGGATQYF. CDR3 bases: TGTGCCACCAGTGATACCCTTGAGATACTTAGCGGGGGGGCCACGCAGTATTTT.

V gene TRBV3-1 (or the pseudogene TRBV3-2) combines with J gene TRBJ2-4, with D uncertain. CDR3 length: 15 amino acids. Trimming took off 1 base at V and 8 bases at J, with 15 bases between the two ends. Germline CDR1 and CDR2: LGHDT and YNNKEL (reference sequence). CDR3 in DNA: TGTGCCAGCAGCCAAGCATTCAGCAGGCAAGACATTCAGTACTTC. It translates to CASSQAFSRQDIQYF.

This chain joins TRBV7-2 and TRBJ2-4; TRBD2 is a possible D gene (6 bases). Germline values: CDR1 SGHTA, CDR2 FQGNSA. This CDR3 contains 14 residues. The V and J ends lost 3 bases and 0 bases respectively, with 6 bases between them. CDR3 loop: CASSLGGAKNIQYF. The CDR3 bases are TGTGCCAGCAGCTTGGGGGGAGCCAAAAACATTCAGTACTTC.

V gene TRBV5-4 combines with J gene TRBJ2-7; the D gene is possibly TRBD1 (6 bases). The germline V gene has CDR1 SGHNT and CDR2 YYREEE (reference sequence). V was pared by 0 bases and J by 3 bases, with 7 bases between. The CDR3 runs to 13 residues. DNA of the CDR3: TGTGCCAGCAGCTTGGACAGGGTCTACGAGCAGTACTTC. This translates into CASSLDRVYEQYF.

This rearrangement joins TRBV5-8 to TRBJ2-1, with 7 bases lining up with TRBD1. CDR1 SGHTS and CDR2 YDEGEE come from the germline V gene. CDR3 size: 18 residues. V was clipped by 3 bases and J by 5 bases; unmatched bases: 17. DNA for the CDR3: TGTGCCAGCAGCTCTGGAGTGGGCAGGGGGTACTGGAACAATGAGCAGTTCTTC. Its translation: CASSSGVGRGYWNNEQFF.

This clone has only one observation. This rearrangement joins TRBV6-5 to TRBJ1-4, with 7 bases lining up with TRBD1. Per germline, CDR1 MNHEY and CDR2 SVGAGI. J was trimmed by 3 bases and V by 4 bases; bases with no gene match: 2. The length of the CDR3 is 14 residues. DNA for the CDR3: TGTGCCAGCAGTTCAACAGGGGCTAATGAAAAACTGTTTTTT. Translation gives CASSSTGANEKLFF.

V is TRBV5-1 and J is TRBJ2-1; perhaps TRBD2 as D (6 bases). V lost 3 bases and J 7 bases, leaving 14 bases between the germline ends. The CDR3 extends over 14 amino acids. Germline V CDR1 and CDR2: SGHRS, YFSETQ. The CDR3 loop is CASSSGGTANEQFF. DNA for the CDR3: TGCGCCAGCAGCTCTGGCGGGACTGCTAATGAGCAGTTCTTC. Based on the CDR3 plus reference TRBV5-1 and TRBJ2-1, the full variable domain is KAGVTQTPRYLIKTRGQQVTLSCSPISGHRSVSWYQQTPGQGLQFLFEYFSETQRNKGNFPGRFSGRQFSNSRSEMNVSTLELGDSALYLCASSSGGTANEQFFGPGTRLTVL.

The chain recombines TRBV24-1 with TRBJ2-6; 11 bases match TRBD2. V lost 0 bases and J lost 2; bases outside the gene matches: 8. CDR1 and CDR2 (germline): KGHDR, SFDVKD. This CDR3 region has 20 residues. CDR3 bases: TGTGCCACCAGTGATTTGGAAATAGCGGGGGGGCTGACTGGGGCCAACGTCCTGACTTTC. It specifies CATSDLEIAGGLTGANVLTF.

The CDR3 coding sequence is TGCAGCGATCTCGGGGGTTATGCGTCAGATACGCAGTATTTT. Translated: CSDLGGYASDTQYF. The J gene is TRBJ2-3, the V gene TRBV29-1; TRBD2 might be the D (6 bases). This CDR3 spans 14 amino acids. Trimming cost V 7 bases and J 4 bases, with 18 bases left between them. Germline CDR1 reads SQVTM; CDR2 reads ANQGSEA.

V gene TRBV2 combines with J gene TRBJ2-1; 9 bases map to TRBD1. This CDR3 has 15 residues. V lost 4 bases, J lost 5 bases, and 6 bases stayed unmatched. CDR1 SNHLY and CDR2 FYNNEI come from the germline V gene. In nucleotides, the CDR3 is TGTGCCAGCAGTGGGCGGGGGACAGGGAACAATGAGCAGTTCTTC. Translated, it gives CASSGRGTGNNEQFF.

This chain uses TRBV28 with TRBJ1-1; D gene uncertain. This CDR3 comprises 11 residues. In germline, CDR1 is MDHEN, CDR2 SYDVKM. V was trimmed by 7 bases and J by 5 bases, leaving 8 bases between them. The CDR3 sequence is CASNERTEAFF. For the CDR3, the DNA is TGTGCCAGCAACGAGAGAACTGAAGCTTTCTTT.

The gene calls are TRBV30 and TRBJ2-1; the match to TRBD2 covers 14 bases. V gave up 5 bases and J gave up 1 base; unmatched junction bases: 7. CDR3 length: 17 residues. The V gene's germline CDR1 is GTSNPN and CDR2 SVGIG (reference sequence). CDR3 nucleotide sequence: TGTGCCTGGGGACTAGCGGGGGGCCGGTGGTCCTACAATGAGCAGTTCTTC. Protein sequence: CAWGLAGGRWSYNEQFF.

This rearrangement joins TRBV9 to TRBJ2-5; D is possibly TRBD2 (5 bases). V lost 2 bases, J lost 4 bases, and 15 bases lay in between. The CDR3 sequence is 15 residues long. CDR1 SGDLS and CDR2 YYNGEE come from the germline V gene. CDR3 DNA sequence: TGTGCCAGCAGCGTTCAAGCGGACCCCCGAGAGACCCAGTACTTC. Protein sequence: CASSVQADPRETQYF.

This clone came up a few times. The J gene is TRBJ2-3, the V gene TRBV18; D not certain. The CDR3 has 13 amino acids. Looked up from germline, CDR1 is KGHSH and CDR2 is LQKENI. The ends were cut back, 3 bases at V and 4 bases at J, with 8 bases in the middle. As DNA, the CDR3 is TGTGCCAGCTCACCTCCCCCAGCAGATACGCAGTATTTT. It specifies CASSPPPADTQYF. The variable domain in full, completed from reference TRBV18 and TRBJ2-3, reads NAGVMQNPRHLVRRRGQEARLRCSPMKGHSHVYWYRQLPEEGLKFMVYLQKENIIDESGMPKERFSAEFPKEGPSILRIQQVVRGDSAAYFCASSPPPADTQYFGPGTRLTVL.

The gene calls are TRBV6-4 and TRBJ2-4; tentatively, D is TRBD1 (6 bases). The CDR3 consists of 13 residues. Germline CDR1 is MRHNA and CDR2 is SNTAGT. Trimming shortened V by 8 bases and J by 4 bases, and 12 bases separated the two germline ends. CDR3 sequence (DNA): TGTGCCAGCTCCTCACAGGGTAAAAACATTCAGTACTTC. Protein: CASSSQGKNIQYF.